These 15 T cell receptor beta chains were all obtained from the same sample, sequenced in a study of T cell repertoires in cytomegalovirus infection. No antigens are known for them. One entry per CDR3 protein results from TCRdb running MiXCR on the reads. The sample yields about 900,000 distinct CDR3 sequences, less than 35% seen once. Specimen: cultured CD8+ T cells from PBMCs, collected from culture after CMV antigen stimulation. These receptors were collected from a human donor in good health (CMV status not recorded). Some clones in this sample may be carry-over from other donors' samples.

This clonotype was observed a handful of times. The chain links TRBV19 to TRBJ1-1; D is possibly TRBD1 (6 bases). Germline CDR1 LNHDA, CDR2 SQIVND (reference sequence). The CDR3 has 12 amino acids. Deletions cut 8 bases from V and 11 bases from J, with 18 bases between. Here the CDR3 DNA reads TGTGCCAGTCCAATCAGGCAGGGGCTCGCTTTCTTT. Protein product: CASPIRQGLAFF. Supplemented by reference TRBV19 and TRBJ1-1, the full variable domain reads DGGITQSPKYLFRKEGQNVTLSCEQNLNHDAMYWYRQDPGQGLRLIYYSQIVNDFQKGDIAEGYSVSREKKESFPLTVTSAQKNPTAFYLCASPIRQGLAFFGQGTRLTVV.

This clonotype turned up a few times. V is TRBV11-2 and J is TRBJ2-3; 11 bases fit TRBD2. Per germline, CDR1 SGHAT and CDR2 FQNNGV. The CDR3 covers 19 residues. V lost 3 bases and J lost 3; bases outside the gene matches: 14. CDR3 sequence reads: CASSLRTSGPPRGTDTQYF. In DNA form, the CDR3 reads TGTGCCAGCAGCTTGCGGACTAGCGGGCCCCCCAGGGGGACAGATACGCAGTATTTT.

The chain has TRBV12-5 and TRBJ2-3; TRBD2 matches at 8 bases. J was trimmed by 4 bases and V by 3 bases; bases with no gene match: 6. CDR1 and CDR2 from the germline V gene are LGHNT and FRNRAP. This CDR3 spans 15 amino acids. Here the CDR3 reads CASGFVTGGPDTQYF. The CDR3 DNA follows: TGTGCTAGTGGTTTTGTGACGGGGGGGCCAGATACGCAGTATTTT.

The CDR3 sequence is CASSLRAGREQYF. The CDR3 nucleotides are TGTGCCAGCAGCTTAAGGGCAGGTCGCGAGCAGTACTTC. The V and J genes are TRBV11-3 and TRBJ2-7; D remains unclear. The CDR3 has 13 amino acids. Between the trimmed V and J ends, which lost 2 bases and 6 bases, there was a span of 11 bases. Germline CDR1 SGHNT, CDR2 YENEEA.

About this clonotype: The junction departs from germline at one end; a sequencing error may be responsible. The chain carries TRBV7-6 and TRBJ2-7, with TRBD1 matching 7 bases. CDR3 length equals 14 residues. Germline V gives CDR1 SGHVS, CDR2 FNYEAQ. CDR3 loop: CVSSHSGQSYEQYF. The DNA for the CDR3 is TGTGTCAGCAGCCACTCGGGACAGTCCTACGAGCAGTACTTC. Combining the CDR3 with reference TRBV7-6 and TRBJ2-7 gives the whole variable domain GAGVSQSPRYKVTKRGQDVALRCDPISGHVSLYWYRQALGQGPEFLTYFNYEAQQDKSGLPNDRFSAERPEGSISTLTIQRTEQRDSAMYRCVSSHSGQSYEQYFGPGTRLTVT.

About this clonotype itself: Germline and junction disagree at one end, which may indicate a read error. This rearrangement joins TRBV7-7 to TRBJ2-3, with a weak D call TRBD1 (5 bases). The CDR3 is 15 amino acids. Germline lookup yields CDR1 SSHAT and CDR2 FNYEAQ (reference sequence). In nucleotides, the CDR3 is TGTGCTAGCAGCTTAGGCTTCAGGGACACAGATACGCAGTATTTT. It encodes CASSLGFRDTDTQYF.

This clonotype has a count of ten or more. The gene calls are TRBV7-2 and TRBJ2-2; 9 bases fit TRBD2. The CDR3 is made up of 17 amino acids. V lost 5 bases, J lost 8 bases, and 15 bases stayed unmatched. Per the germline V gene, CDR1 is SGHTA and CDR2 is FQGNSA. The CDR3 region is CASSPLVLAGSKGELFF. The CDR3, as DNA: TGTGCCAGCAGCCCCCTGGTCCTAGCGGGGAGCAAAGGGGAGCTGTTTTTT.

The V and J genes are TRBV6-2 or TRBV6-3 and TRBJ2-2; 9 bases are shared with TRBD2. Germline trimming cut 1 base from V and 7 bases from J; bases unmatched to any gene: 7. The length of the CDR3 is 16 residues. Per germline, CDR1 MNHEY and CDR2 SVGEGT. The CDR3 DNA reads TGTGCCAGCAGTTACTATCCTAGCGGGGAAATCGGGGAGCTGTTTTTT. This gives the protein CASSYYPSGEIGELFF.

The CDR3: CASSYPSSVGSSYEQYF. CDR3 in DNA: TGTGCCAGCAGTTACCCATCATCTGTCGGGAGCTCCTACGAGCAGTACTTC. This chain joins TRBV6-5 and TRBJ2-7; possibly TRBD2 for D (6 bases). This CDR3 region has 17 residues. V was clipped by 2 bases and J by 0 bases, with 17 bases between them. Germline CDR1 and CDR2: MNHEY and SVGAGI.

This clonotype was seen more than once but under ten times. The chain combines TRBV15 with TRBJ2-5; no reliable D call. The CDR3 spans 16 residues. With 0 bases removed from V and 2 bases from J, the gap between germline ends came to 13 bases. In germline, CDR1 is LNHNV, CDR2 YYDKDF (reference sequence). CDR3 in amino acids: CATSREITDIQETQYF. As DNA, the CDR3 is TGTGCCACCAGCAGAGAAATTACAGACATTCAAGAGACCCAGTACTTC.

This clonotype turned up a few times. The chain couples TRBV7-9 to TRBJ2-1; TRBD2 agrees at 12 bases. Germline CDR1 SEHNR, CDR2 FQNEAQ (reference sequence). The CDR3 is 16 residues long. The junction had 7 bases not matched to a gene; V was cut back by 2 bases and J by 8 bases. CDR3 sequence: CASSLSSGGARDEQFF. CDR3 nucleotides: TGTGCCAGCAGCTTATCTAGCGGGGGGGCCAGGGATGAGCAGTTCTTC.

This clonotype was counted between two and nine times. This chain links TRBV19 with TRBJ1-1, with unresolved D. The CDR3 sequence is 15 residues long. CDR1 and CDR2 (germline): LNHDA, SQIVND (reference sequence). V was pared by 4 bases and J by 1 base, with 13 bases between. CDR3: CASSTKVQRNTEAFF. CDR3 sequence (DNA): TGTGCCAGTAGTACCAAGGTCCAACGGAACACTGAAGCTTTCTTT.

This clonotype was recorded a few times. The chain recombines TRBV4-1 with TRBJ2-2; no firm D call. The germline V gene encodes CDR1 MGHRA and CDR2 YSYEKL. With 1 base removed from V and 1 base from J, the gap between germline ends came to 7 bases. The length of the CDR3 is 15 residues. The CDR3 DNA is TGCGCCAGCAGCCAAGGGCAGATGAACACCGGGGAGCTGTTTTTT. This translates into CASSQGQMNTGELFF.

This clonotype occurred a few times. This rearrangement joins TRBV4-3 to TRBJ1-5, with D perhaps matching TRBD1 (6 bases). The CDR3 loop spans 20 amino acids. CDR1 and CDR2 from the germline V gene are LGHNA and YSLEER. V was clipped by 0 bases and J by 0 bases, with 21 bases between them. This CDR3 reads CASSQDLSGGDDYSNQPQHF. CDR3 coding DNA: TGCGCCAGCAGCCAAGATCTATCCGGGGGCGACGATTATAGCAATCAGCCCCAGCATTTT.

This clonotype was observed at least ten times. This rearrangement joins TRBV7-2 to TRBJ1-6; a possible D gene is TRBD1 (6 bases). CDR1 SGHTA and CDR2 FQGNSA come from the germline V gene. The CDR3 sequence is 19 residues long. Trimming took off 1 base at V and 7 bases at J, with 23 bases between the two ends. CDR3 coding DNA: TGTGCCAGCAGCTTAGTCGGGGGCGTCAGGGTGAGGGGAAATTCACCCCTCCACTTT. Residues: CASSLVGGVRVRGNSPLHF.